Here is one T cell receptor (beta chain) with its context. V was cut by 6 bases and J by 7 bases, with 15 bases left in between. Germline CDR1 and CDR2: MDHEN and SYDVKM. CDR3 size: 14 residues. The table came from immunoSEQ multiplex PCR; TCRdb's copy has only in-frame clones and leaves some out. The sample consists of approximately 76,000 clones, 85% to 90% of them appearing once. This sample stems from a study of OX40 agonist ivuxolimab in advanced cancers. Specimen: CD4+ or CD8+ T cells sorted from blood, collected in a trial of the OX40 agonist ivuxolimab. The sequence was collected from an adult with an advanced solid tumor such as melanoma, head and neck, liver or kidney cancer. The chain recombines TRBV28 with TRBJ2-2, with D tentatively TRBD1 (6 bases). As DNA, the CDR3 is TGTGCCAGCAGCTTTCATGGGGGCATCGGGGAGCTGTTTTTT. Its protein is CASSFHGGIGELFF.